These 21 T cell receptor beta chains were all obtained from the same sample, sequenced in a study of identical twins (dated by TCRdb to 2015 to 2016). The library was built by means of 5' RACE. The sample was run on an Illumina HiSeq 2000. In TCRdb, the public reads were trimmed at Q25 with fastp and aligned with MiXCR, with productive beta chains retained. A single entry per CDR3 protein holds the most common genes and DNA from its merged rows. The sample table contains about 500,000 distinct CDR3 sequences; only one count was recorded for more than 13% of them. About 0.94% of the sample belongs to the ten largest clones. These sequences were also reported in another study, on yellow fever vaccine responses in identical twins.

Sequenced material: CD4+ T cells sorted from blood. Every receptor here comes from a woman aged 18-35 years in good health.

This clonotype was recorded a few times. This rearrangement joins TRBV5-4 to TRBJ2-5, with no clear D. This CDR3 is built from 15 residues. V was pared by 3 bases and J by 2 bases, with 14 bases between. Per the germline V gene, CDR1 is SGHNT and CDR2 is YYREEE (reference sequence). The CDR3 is CASSSTSRVQETQYF. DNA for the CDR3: TGTGCCAGCAGCTCTACCTCCCGGGTACAAGAGACCCAGTACTTC.

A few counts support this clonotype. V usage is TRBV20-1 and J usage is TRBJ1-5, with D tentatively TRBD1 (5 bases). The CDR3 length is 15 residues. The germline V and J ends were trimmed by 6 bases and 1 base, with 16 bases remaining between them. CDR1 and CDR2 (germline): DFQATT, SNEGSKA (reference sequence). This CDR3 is CSAPPGAGSNQPQHF. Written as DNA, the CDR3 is TGCAGTGCACCGCCCGGGGCCGGGAGCAATCAGCCCCAGCATTTT.

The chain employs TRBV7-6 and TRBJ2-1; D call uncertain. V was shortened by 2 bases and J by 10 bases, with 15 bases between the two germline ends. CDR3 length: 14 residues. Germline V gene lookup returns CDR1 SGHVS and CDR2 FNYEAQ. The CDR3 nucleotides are TGTGCCAGCAGCTTACTGCCGAAGGTAGAGGAGCAGTTCTTC. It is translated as CASSLLPKVEEQFF.

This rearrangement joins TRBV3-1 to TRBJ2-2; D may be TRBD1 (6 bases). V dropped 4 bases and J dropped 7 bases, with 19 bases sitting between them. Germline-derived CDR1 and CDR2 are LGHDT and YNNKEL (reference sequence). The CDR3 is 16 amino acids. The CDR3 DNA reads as TGTGCCAGCAGCCGCGGACAGTCCCTAGGCGGCGGGGAGCTGTTTTTT. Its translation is CASSRGQSLGGGELFF.

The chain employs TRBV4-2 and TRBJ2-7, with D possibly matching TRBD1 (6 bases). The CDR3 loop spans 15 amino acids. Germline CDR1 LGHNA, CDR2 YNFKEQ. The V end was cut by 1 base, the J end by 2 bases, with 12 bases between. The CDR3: CASSQGQTGTYEQYF. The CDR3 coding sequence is TGTGCCAGCAGCCAAGGACAGACAGGTACCTACGAGCAGTACTTC.

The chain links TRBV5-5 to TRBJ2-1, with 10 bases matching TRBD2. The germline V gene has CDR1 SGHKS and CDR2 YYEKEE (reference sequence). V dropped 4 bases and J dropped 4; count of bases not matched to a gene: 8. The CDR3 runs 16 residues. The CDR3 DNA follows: TGTGCCAGCAGCGCACCACTAGCGGGGCGATACAATGAGCAGTTCTTC. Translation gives CASSAPLAGRYNEQFF.

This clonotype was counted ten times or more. Written as DNA, the CDR3 is TGTGCCAGCAGTTTACAGGAGGGAAACACCGGGGAGCTGTTTTTT. Its translation: CASSLQEGNTGELFF. V usage is TRBV12-3 or TRBV12-4 and J usage is TRBJ2-2; D perhaps matches TRBD2 (6 bases). The V and J ends lost 2 bases and 2 bases respectively, with 9 bases between them. CDR3 size: 15 residues.

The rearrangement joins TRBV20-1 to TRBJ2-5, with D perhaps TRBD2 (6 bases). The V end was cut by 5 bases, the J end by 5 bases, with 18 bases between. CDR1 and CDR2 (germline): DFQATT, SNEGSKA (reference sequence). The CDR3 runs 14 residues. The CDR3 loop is CSAQRPTSSETQYF. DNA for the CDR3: TGCAGTGCTCAGCGGCCTACTAGCTCGGAGACCCAGTACTTC.

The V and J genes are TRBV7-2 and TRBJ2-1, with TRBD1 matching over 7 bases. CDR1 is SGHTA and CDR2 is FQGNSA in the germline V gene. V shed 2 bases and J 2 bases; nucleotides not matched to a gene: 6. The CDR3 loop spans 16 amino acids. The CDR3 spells CASSLMTGIPYNEQFF. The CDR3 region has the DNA TGTGCCAGCAGCTTAATGACAGGGATCCCCTACAATGAGCAGTTCTTC.

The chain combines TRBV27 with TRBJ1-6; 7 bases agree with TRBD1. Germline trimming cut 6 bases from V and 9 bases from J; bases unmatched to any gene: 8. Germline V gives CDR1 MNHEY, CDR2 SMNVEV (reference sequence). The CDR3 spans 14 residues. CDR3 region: CASSYRTGRSPLHF. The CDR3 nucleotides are TGTGCCAGCAGCTATCGGACAGGTCGTTCACCCCTCCACTTT.

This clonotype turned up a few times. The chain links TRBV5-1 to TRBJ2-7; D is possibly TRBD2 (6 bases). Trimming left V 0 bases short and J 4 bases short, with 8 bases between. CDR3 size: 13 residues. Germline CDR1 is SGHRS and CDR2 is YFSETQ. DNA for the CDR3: TGCGCCAGCAGCTTGGGACTAGATTACGAGCAGTACTTC. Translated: CASSLGLDYEQYF.

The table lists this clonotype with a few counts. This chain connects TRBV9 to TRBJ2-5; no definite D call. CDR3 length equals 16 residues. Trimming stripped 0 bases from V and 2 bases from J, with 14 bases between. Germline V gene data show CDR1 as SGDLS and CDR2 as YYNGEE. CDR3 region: CASSVGFRPRQETQYF. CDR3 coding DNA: TGTGCCAGCAGCGTAGGGTTCAGACCGCGGCAAGAGACCCAGTACTTC.

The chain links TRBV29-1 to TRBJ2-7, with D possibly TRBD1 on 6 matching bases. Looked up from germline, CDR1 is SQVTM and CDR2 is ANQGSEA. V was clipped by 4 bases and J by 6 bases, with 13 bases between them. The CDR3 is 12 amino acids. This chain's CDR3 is CSVAQGRGEQYF. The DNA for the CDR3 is TGCAGCGTTGCTCAGGGGAGAGGCGAGCAGTACTTC.

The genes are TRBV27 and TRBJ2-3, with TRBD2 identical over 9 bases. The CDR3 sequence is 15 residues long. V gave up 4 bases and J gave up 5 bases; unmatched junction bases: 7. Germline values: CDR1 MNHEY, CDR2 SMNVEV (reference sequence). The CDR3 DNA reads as TGTGCCAGCAGTTATAGCGGGAGCCGGGGAGATACGCAGTATTTT. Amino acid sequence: CASSYSGSRGDTQYF.

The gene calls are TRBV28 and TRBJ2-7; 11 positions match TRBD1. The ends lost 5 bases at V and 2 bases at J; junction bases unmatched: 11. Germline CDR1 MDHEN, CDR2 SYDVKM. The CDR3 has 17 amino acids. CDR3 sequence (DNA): TGTGCCAGCAGTCCCCATATCGGACAGGGGGCTACCTACGAGCAGTACTTC. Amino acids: CASSPHIGQGATYEQYF.

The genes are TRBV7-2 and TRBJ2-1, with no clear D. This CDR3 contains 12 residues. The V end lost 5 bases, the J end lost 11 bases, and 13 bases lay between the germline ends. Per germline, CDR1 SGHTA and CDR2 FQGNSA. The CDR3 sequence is CASSHQSRQQFF. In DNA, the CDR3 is TGTGCCAGCAGCCATCAGAGTAGGCAGCAGTTCTTC.

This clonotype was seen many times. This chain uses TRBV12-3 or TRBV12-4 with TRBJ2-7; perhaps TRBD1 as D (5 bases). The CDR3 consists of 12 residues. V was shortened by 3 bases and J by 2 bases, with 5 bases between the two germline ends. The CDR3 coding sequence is TGTGCCAGCAGTTTGACAGCCTACGAGCAGTACTTC. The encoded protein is CASSLTAYEQYF.

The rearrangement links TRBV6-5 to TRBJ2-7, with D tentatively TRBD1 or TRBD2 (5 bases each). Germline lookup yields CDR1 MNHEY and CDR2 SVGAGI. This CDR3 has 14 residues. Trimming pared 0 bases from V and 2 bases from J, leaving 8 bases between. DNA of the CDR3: TGTGCCAGCAGTTACTCGGGGGACCCCTACGAGCAGTACTTC. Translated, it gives CASSYSGDPYEQYF.

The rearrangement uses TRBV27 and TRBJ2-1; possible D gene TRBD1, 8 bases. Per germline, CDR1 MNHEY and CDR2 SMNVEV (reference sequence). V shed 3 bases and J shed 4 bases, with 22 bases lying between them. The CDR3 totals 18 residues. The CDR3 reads CASSLTGVGGVLYNEQFF. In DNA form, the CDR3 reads TGTGCCAGCAGTTTGACAGGGGTAGGGGGGGTCCTATACAATGAGCAGTTCTTC.

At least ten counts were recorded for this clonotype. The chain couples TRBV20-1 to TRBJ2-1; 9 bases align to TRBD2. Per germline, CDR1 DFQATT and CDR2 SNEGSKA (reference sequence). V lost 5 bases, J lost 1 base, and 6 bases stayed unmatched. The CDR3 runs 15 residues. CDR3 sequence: CSAPRGGQSYNEQFF. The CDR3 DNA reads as TGCAGTGCTCCGCGGGGGGGACAGTCCTACAATGAGCAGTTCTTC.

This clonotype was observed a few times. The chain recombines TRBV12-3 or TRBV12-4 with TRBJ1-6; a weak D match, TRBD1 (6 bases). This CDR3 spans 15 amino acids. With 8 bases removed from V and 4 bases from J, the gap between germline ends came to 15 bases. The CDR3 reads CASSMVGGYNSPLHF. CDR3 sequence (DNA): TGTGCCAGCTCAATGGTAGGGGGATATAATTCACCCCTCCACTTT.